This T cell receptor (beta chain) appears in the sequencing data of a study of cytomegalovirus exposure and HLA in healthy donors. This clone has only one observation. The PCR used 60 Vbeta and 13 Jbeta primers. Repertoires were generated with immunoSEQ multiplex PCR, while TCRdb's copy carries only in-frame clones and drops some. The sample has about 140,000 clones, 70% to 80% seen once. Trimming took 1 base from V and 4 from J, leaving 8 bases between them. The CDR3 consists of 13 residues. CDR1 is SGHTA, CDR2 FQGTGA, per germline. The chain recombines TRBV7-3 with TRBJ2-7; D call uncertain. The receptor was derived from a male donor in good health and CMV-seronegative. Sequenced input: PBMCs. CDR3: CASSLSVEYEQYF. The CDR3 DNA sequence: TGTGCCAGCAGCTTAAGTGTAGAGTACGAGCAGTACTTC.